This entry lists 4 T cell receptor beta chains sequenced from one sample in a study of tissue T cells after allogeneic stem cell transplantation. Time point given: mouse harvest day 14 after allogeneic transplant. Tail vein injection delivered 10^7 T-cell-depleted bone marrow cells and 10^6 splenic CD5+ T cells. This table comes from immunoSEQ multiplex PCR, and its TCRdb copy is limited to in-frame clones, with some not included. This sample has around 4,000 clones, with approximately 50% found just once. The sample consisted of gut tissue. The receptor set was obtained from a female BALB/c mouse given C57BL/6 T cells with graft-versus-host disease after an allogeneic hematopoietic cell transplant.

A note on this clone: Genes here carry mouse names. The sequenced part of the CDR3 DNA is TGTGCCAGCTCTCGTTTCGTGGGTGCAGAAACGCTGTAT. The encoded protein is CASSRFVGAETLY. The entire CDR3 protein is CASSRFVGAETLYF. This rearrangement joins TRBV12-1 to TRBJ2-3; D is ambiguous. Sequencing ends 1 residue short of the CDR3 end; the germline J gene provides the rest. This CDR3 spans 14 amino acids. The germline V gene has CDR1 SGHSN and CDR2 HYEKVE. Trimming cost V 2 bases and J 1 base, with 9 bases left between them.

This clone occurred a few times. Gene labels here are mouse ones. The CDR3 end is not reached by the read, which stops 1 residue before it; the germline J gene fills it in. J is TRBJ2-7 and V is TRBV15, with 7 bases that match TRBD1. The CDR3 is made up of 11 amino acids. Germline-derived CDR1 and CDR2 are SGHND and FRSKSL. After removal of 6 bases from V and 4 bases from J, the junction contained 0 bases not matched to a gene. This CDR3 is CASRGQYEQYF. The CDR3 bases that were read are TGTGCCAGCAGGGGACAGTATGAACAGTAC.

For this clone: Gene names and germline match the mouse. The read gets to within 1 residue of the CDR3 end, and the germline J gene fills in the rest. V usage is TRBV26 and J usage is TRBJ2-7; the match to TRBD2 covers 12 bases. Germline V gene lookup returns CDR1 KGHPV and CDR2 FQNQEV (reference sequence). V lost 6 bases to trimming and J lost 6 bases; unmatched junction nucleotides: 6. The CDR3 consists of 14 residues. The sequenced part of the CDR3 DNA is TGTGCCAGCAGCTACGACTGGGGGGGCTTTGAACAGTAC. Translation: CASSYDWGGFEQY. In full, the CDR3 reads CASSYDWGGFEQYF.

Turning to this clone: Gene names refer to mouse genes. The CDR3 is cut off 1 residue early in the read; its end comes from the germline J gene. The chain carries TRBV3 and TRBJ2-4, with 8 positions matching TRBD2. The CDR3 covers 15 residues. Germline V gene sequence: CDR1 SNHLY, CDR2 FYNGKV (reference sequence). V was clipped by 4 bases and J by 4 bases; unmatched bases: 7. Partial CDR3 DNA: TGTGCCAGCAGCTCTCAAACTGGGGGAGAAAACACCTTGTAC. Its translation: CASSSQTGGENTLY. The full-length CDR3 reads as CASSSQTGGENTLYF.